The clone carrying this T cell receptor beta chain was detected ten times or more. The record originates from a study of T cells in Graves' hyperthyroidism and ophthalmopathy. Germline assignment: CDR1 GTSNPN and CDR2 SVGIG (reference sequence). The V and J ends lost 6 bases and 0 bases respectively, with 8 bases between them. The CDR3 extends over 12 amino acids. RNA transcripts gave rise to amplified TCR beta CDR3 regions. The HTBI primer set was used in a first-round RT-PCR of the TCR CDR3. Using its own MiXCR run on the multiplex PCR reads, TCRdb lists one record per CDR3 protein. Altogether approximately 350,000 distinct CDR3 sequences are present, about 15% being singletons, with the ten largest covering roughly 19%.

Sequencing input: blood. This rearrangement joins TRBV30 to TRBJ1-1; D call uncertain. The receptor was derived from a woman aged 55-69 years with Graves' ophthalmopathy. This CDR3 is CACDLMNTEAFF. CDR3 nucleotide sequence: TGTGCCTGTGACCTCATGAACACTGAAGCTTTCTTT.